These T cell receptor beta chains were read from a single sample in a study of CD8+ T cells in alopecia areata. Using immunoSEQ multiplex PCR, the repertoire was profiled, and TCRdb retains in-frame clones only, with some absent. The data hold around 250,000 clones, with around two thirds observed a single time. The sample consisted of CD4+ T cells sorted from blood, taken at week 0. The receptors derive from a human donor with alopecia areata. CDR3s include the opening cysteine and the closing phenylalanine or tryptophan.

CDR3 protein	V gene
CASSLGVTGDTQYF	TRBV5-1
CSTHTYNEQFF	TRBV20-1
CATSGRLAGTNEQFF	TRBV15
CASSERNSPLHF	TRBV11-1
CASSFFQGLHNSPLHF	TRBV6-5
CASSLQGGGQPQHF	TRBV5-1
CAWSALRAANYGYTF	TRBV30
CSVQSNSYEQYF	TRBV29-1
CASSLVGTYLLGF	TRBV7-2
CASSLGISRPYEQYF	TRBV11-2
CASTQTQQGTDTQYF	TRBV19
CASSQSREQYF	TRBV7-2
CAISARDSTDTQYF	TRBV10-3
CATSRDTGVSPLHF	TRBV25-1
CSGGTGPNEQFF	TRBV29-1
CASSSRGPRITDTQYF	TRBV7-9
CASSPREAGNTIYF	TRBV4-1
CSVKEGIRTQYF	TRBV29-1
CASSSVGQQQETQYF	TRBV5-1
CSVQSGLGDNSPLHF	TRBV29-1
CAISGAQGAQTEAFF	TRBV10-3
CASSLTSSNTEAFF	TRBV5-4
CASSPGIGQRETQYF	TRBV18
CACSRDANSGANVLTF	TRBV30
CASSVVAEVGEQYF	TRBV9
CASSLGLAGRNEQFF	TRBV11-1
CASSSQTGSNQPQHF	TRBV2
CASSRTPKYDEQFF	TRBV2
CAWRTGEDADTQYF	TRBV30
CSVYRGPNEQFF	TRBV29-1
CASSYEGDLGGYTF	TRBV6-5
CAWSSQSGGEPQHF	TRBV30
CASSLGIGGGTDTQYF	TRBV6-6
CASSEKAQGGHYGYTF	TRBV25-1
CATYGPTNYGYTF	TRBV6-5
CASSQEGTSGGTQYF	TRBV4-2
CASSPPASNEQFF	TRBV18
CASSVESGGNTIYF	TRBV9
CASSSRDRDSPLHF	TRBV7-9
CACRNSGRRDEQFF	TRBV30
CASKPGPPRTDTQYF	TRBV27
CASSPQREAETQYF	TRBV4-2
CASSPPREAGANVLTF	TRBV5-1
CAWSVGTGDTGELFF	TRBV30
CAVSGQFRYGYTF	TRBV10-3
CASSIRRTVQETQYF	TRBV5-4
CASRQGGTGELFF	TRBV14
CASSEAQGLVETQYF	TRBV25-1
CASSQVLPREGEQYF	TRBV4-2
CASSPRQGKETQYF	TRBV6-5
CSGLGPRSSYNEQFF	TRBV29-1
CASSYRDRTYEQYF	TRBV6-6
CASSPLGTHNSPLHF	TRBV2
CSVQVRHTASGDTQYF	TRBV29-1
CASSDDRFDPQYF	TRBV25-1